Following are 5 T cell receptor beta chains from one sample sequenced in a study of blood T cell repertoires in COVID-19. Sequenced by immunoSEQ multiplex PCR; TCRdb stores in-frame clones only, minus some. The data hold 50,000 or so clones, with approximately 85% observed a single time. The source material was peripheral blood. These receptor sequences come from a woman aged 80 or over with acute or convalescent COVID-19.

This chain links TRBV11-2 with TRBJ1-4; possible D gene TRBD1, 5 bases. Germline assignment: CDR1 SGHAT and CDR2 FQNNGV. V lost 0 bases and J lost 1, with 6 bases in between. The CDR3 is 15 amino acids. The CDR3 protein is CASSLEGGTNEKLFF. CDR3 coding DNA: TGTGCCAGCAGCTTAGAGGGGGGAACTAATGAAAAACTGTTTTTT.

The chain joins TRBV10-3 to TRBJ2-5, with D possibly matching TRBD2 (5 bases). Deletions cut 11 bases from V and 3 bases from J, with 13 bases between. The CDR3 is 12 amino acids. Germline V gene data show CDR1 as ENHRY and CDR2 as SYGVKD. The CDR3 DNA reads TGTGCCGCCCGGACTTATGAAGAGACCCAGTACTTC. Encoded protein: CAARTYEETQYF.

In its sample, this clone was seen a few times. The chain is built from TRBV2 and TRBJ1-5; D unresolved. Germline V lookup: CDR1 SNHLY, CDR2 FYNNEI. V was pared by 4 bases and J by 5 bases, with 9 bases between. The CDR3 length is 13 residues. The CDR3 is CASSVSRDQPQHF. Here the CDR3 DNA reads TGTGCCAGCAGTGTTTCGAGGGATCAGCCCCAGCATTTT.

The chain is built from TRBV7-3 and TRBJ1-1, with D perhaps TRBD1 (5 bases). V dropped 5 bases and J dropped 7 bases, with 17 bases sitting between them. The CDR3 has 14 residues. Germline V CDR1 and CDR2: SGHTA, FQGTGA. CDR3 DNA: TGTGCCAGCAGCCCGCAGGGTGTAAGGGGTGAAGCTTTCTTT. Translating gives CASSPQGVRGEAFF.

This sequence joins TRBV5-4 and TRBJ2-3; D unresolved. Germline CDR1 and CDR2: SGHNT and YYREEE (reference sequence). CDR3 length: 15 residues. The V end was cut by 0 bases, the J end by 3 bases, with 11 bases between. This chain's CDR3 is CASSLGPLGTDTQYF. CDR3 coding DNA: TGTGCCAGCAGCTTGGGGCCGCTCGGGACAGATACGCAGTATTTT.